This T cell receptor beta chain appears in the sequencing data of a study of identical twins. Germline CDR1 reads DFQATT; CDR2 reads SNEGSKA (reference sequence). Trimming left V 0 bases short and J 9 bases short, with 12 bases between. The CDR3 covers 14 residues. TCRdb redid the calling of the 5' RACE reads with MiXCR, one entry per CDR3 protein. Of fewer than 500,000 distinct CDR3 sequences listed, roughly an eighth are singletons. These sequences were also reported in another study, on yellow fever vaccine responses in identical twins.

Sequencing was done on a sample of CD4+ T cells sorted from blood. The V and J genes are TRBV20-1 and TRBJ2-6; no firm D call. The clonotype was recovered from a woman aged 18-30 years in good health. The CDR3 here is CSARDPGPGNVLTF. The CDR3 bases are TGCAGTGCTAGAGACCCGGGTCCGGGCAACGTCCTGACTTTC.